This T cell receptor (beta chain) emerged from a study of OX40 agonist ivuxolimab in advanced cancers. The V gene end was trimmed by 6 bases and the J gene end by 9 bases; junction bases not matched to a gene: 14. CDR1 is MGHDK, CDR2 SYGVNS, per germline. This CDR3 spans 15 amino acids. TCRdb's copy holds only in-frame clones and misses some; the assay was immunoSEQ multiplex PCR. The sample yields tens of thousands of clones, roughly 91% seen once. The specimen was CD4+ or CD8+ T cells sorted from blood, collected in a trial of the OX40 agonist ivuxolimab. The gene calls are TRBV25-1 and TRBJ1-5, with 7 bases fitting TRBD1. The sequence came from an adult with an advanced solid tumor such as melanoma, head and neck, liver or kidney cancer. The CDR3 is CASRPSGTVLGPQHF. CDR3 DNA sequence: TGTGCCAGCAGGCCCTCGGGGACAGTCCTCGGGCCCCAGCATTTT.